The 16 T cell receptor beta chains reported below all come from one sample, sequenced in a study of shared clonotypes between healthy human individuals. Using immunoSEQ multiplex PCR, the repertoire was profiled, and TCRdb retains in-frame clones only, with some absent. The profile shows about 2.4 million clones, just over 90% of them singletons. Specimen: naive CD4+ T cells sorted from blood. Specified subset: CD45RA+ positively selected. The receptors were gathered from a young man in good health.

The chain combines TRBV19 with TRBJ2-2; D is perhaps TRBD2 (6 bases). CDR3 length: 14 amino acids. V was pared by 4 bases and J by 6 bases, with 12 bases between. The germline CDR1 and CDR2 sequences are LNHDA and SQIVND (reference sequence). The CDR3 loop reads CASSTGGIAGELFF. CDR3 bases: TGTGCCAGTAGTACCGGGGGAATCGCCGGGGAGCTGTTTTTT.

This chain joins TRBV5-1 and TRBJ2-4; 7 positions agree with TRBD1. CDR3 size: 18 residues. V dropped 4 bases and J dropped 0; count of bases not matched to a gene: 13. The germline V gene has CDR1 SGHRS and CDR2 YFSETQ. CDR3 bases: TGCGCCAGCAGCGCCGCCGGGACAGCTTTACTAGCCAAAAACATTCAGTACTTC. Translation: CASSAAGTALLAKNIQYF.

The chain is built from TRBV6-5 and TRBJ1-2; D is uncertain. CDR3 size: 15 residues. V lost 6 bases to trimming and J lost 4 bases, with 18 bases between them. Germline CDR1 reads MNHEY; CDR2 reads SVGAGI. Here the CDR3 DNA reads TGTGCCAGCAGACGGACGGCGGGGAGTAGCTATGGCTACACCTTC. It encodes CASRRTAGSSYGYTF.

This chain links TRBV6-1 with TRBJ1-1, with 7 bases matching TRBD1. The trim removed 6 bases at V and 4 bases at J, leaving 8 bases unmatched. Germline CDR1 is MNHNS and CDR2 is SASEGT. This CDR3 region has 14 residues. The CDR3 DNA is TGTGCCAGCAGGGAGCCCTGGACAGGCACTGAAGCTTTCTTT. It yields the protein CASREPWTGTEAFF.

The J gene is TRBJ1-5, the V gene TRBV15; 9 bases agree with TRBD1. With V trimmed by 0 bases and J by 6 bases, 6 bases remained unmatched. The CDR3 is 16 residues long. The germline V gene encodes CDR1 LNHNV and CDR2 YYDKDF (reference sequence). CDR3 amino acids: CATSRDDGTGRQPQHF. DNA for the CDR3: TGTGCCACCAGCAGAGATGATGGGACAGGGCGTCAGCCCCAGCATTTT.

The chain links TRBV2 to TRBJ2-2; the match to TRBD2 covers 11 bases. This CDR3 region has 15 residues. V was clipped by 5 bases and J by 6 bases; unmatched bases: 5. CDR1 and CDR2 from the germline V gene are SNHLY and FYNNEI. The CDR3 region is CASSSGLAGSGELFF. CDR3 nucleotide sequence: TGTGCCAGCAGTTCCGGACTAGCGGGCTCCGGGGAGCTGTTTTTT.

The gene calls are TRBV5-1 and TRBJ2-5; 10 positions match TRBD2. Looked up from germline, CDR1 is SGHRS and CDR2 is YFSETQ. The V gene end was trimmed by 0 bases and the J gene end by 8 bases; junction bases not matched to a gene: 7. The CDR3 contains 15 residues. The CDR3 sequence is CASSLEGAGGPTQYF. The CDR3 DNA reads TGCGCCAGCAGCTTGGAAGGAGCGGGAGGGCCAACCCAGTACTTC.

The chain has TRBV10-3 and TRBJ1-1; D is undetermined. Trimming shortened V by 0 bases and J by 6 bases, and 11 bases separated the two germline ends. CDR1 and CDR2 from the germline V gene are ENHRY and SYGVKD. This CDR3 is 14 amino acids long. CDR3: CAISESGISAEAFF. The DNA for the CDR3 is TGTGCCATCAGTGAGTCAGGGATCAGCGCTGAAGCTTTCTTT.

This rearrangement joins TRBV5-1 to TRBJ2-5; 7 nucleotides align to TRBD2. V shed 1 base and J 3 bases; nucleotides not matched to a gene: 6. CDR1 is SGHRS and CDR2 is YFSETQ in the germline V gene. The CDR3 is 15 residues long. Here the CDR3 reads CASSLITSAKETQYF. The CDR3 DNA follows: TGCGCCAGCAGCTTGATTACTAGCGCAAAAGAGACCCAGTACTTC.

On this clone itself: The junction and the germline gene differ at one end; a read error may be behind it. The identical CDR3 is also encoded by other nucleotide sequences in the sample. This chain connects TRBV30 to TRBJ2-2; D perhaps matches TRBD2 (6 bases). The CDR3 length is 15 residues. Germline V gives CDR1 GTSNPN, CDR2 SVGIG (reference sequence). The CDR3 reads CAWSVRTGAIGELFF. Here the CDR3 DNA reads TGCGCCTGGAGTGTGAGAACGGGAGCGATCGGGGAGCTGTTTTTT.

The DNA for the CDR3 is TGTGCCAGCAGCAGGGGGGGATCAGCCAAAAACATTCAGTACTTC. Encoded protein: CASSRGGSAKNIQYF. This chain uses TRBV28 with TRBJ2-4; D is perhaps TRBD1 or TRBD2 (7 bases each). The CDR3 runs 15 residues. Trimming removed 6 bases at V and 0 bases at J, with 12 bases between. Per germline, CDR1 MDHEN and CDR2 SYDVKM.

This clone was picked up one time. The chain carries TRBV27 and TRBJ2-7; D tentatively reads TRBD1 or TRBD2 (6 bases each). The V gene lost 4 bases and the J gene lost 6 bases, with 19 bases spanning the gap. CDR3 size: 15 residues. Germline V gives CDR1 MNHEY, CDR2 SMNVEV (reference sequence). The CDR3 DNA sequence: TGTGCCAGCAGTTCCAGGCAGGGGAGGCTGGGCGAGCAGTACTTC. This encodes CASSSRQGRLGEQYF.

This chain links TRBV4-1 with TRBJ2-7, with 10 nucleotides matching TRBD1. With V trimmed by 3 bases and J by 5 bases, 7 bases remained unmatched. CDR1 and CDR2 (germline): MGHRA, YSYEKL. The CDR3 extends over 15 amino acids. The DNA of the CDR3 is TGCGCCAGCAGCCATCTGACAGGGGGCAAGAACGAGCAGTACTTC. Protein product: CASSHLTGGKNEQYF.

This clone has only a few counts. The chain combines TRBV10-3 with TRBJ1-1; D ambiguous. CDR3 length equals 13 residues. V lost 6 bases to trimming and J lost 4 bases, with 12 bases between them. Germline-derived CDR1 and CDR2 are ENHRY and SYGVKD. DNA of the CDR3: TGTGCCATCAGGATTATAGAAGGCACTGAAGCTTTCTTT. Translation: CAIRIIEGTEAFF.

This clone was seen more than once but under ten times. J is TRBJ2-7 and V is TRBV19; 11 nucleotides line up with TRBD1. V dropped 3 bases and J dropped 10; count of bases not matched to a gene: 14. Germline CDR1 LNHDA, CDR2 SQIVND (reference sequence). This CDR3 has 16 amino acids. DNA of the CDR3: TGTGCCAGTAGTATTGGGTCGGACAGGGGGCTCCTTCAACAGTACTTC. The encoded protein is CASSIGSDRGLLQQYF. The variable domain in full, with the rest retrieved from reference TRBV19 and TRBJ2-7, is DGGITQSPKYLFRKEGQNVTLSCEQNLNHDAMYWYRQDPGQGLRLIYYSQIVNDFQKGDIAEGYSVSREKKESFPLTVTSAQKNPTAFYLCASSIGSDRGLLQQYFGPGTRLTVT.

CDR3 in amino acids: CASSWGPGQGSSPLHF. As DNA, the CDR3 is TGTGCCAGCAGCTGGGGACCGGGACAGGGGAGTTCACCCCTCCACTTT. The chain uses TRBV5-4 and TRBJ1-6, with 10 nucleotides matching TRBD1. Germline loops: CDR1 SGHNT, CDR2 YYREEE (reference sequence). The CDR3 extends over 16 amino acids. With V trimmed by 3 bases and J by 9 bases, 9 bases remained unmatched.